This record concerns one T cell receptor beta chain sequence. Its matching antigen is unknown. The data stem from a study of shared clonotypes between healthy human individuals. Study-wide points: Estimated richness values were generally larger in naive subsets than in memory subsets. Sharing across four donors was seen in roughly 5.2% of naive CD4 clonotypes.

TCRdb's copy holds only in-frame clones and misses some; the assay was immunoSEQ multiplex PCR. Here the sample spans some 1,400,000 clones, around 97% being singletons. Germline V gene lookup returns CDR1 SGHNT and CDR2 YYREEE (reference sequence). V lost 0 bases to trimming and J lost 0 bases, with 9 bases between them. There are 15 residues in the CDR3. In the CD4+ fraction, cells were divided into CD45RA+ naive and CD45RA-negative memory subsets. Sequencing input: naive CD4+ T cells sorted from blood. Subset: CD45RA+ positively selected. The sequence derives from a man aged 25 to 45 in good health. This chain uses TRBV5-4 with TRBJ1-2; D remains unclear. CDR3 amino acids: CASSLDLGSNYGYTF. CDR3 nucleotides: TGTGCCAGCAGCTTGGATTTGGGGTCTAACTATGGCTACACCTTC.